This T cell receptor (beta chain) was recovered during a study of blood T cell repertoires in COVID-19. Participant-given clinical history determined each cohort assignment. The CDR3 spans 14 residues. CDR1 is LNHDA and CDR2 is SQIVND in the germline V gene (reference sequence). Produced via immunoSEQ multiplex PCR; TCRdb's table is partial and in-frame only. This table has roughly 210,000 clones, around 86% appearing once. On this clone itself: An end of the junction does not agree with germline; a read error may underlie this.

Source material: PBMCs or T cells enriched from blood (not recorded which). The genes are TRBV19 and TRBJ2-7, with 10 bases matching TRBD2. The TCR comes from a man aged 25-45 years in a cohort exposed to, infected with or recovered from COVID-19 (not recorded which). In nucleotides, the CDR3 is TGTGCCAGCAGTAGTCCTAGCGGGAGCTACGAGCAGTACTTC. Translated: CASSSPSGSYEQYF.